In its sample, the clone carrying this T cell receptor (beta chain) was seen once. The antigen is not known. The sample belongs to a study of shared clonotypes between healthy human individuals. Study information: The cohort comprised a couple of women and a few men. Their ages spanned 18 to 49 years.

The CDR3 loop spans 14 amino acids. Trimming removed 3 bases at V and 6 bases at J, with 14 bases between. Germline V gene sequence: CDR1 SGHTA, CDR2 FQGTGA. Profiling relied on immunoSEQ multiplex PCR, and the TCRdb table lists in-frame clones only, not all of them. Counted here are 2 million to 2.5 million clones, 95% occurring once; the ten biggest clones make up 0.13%. General observations from the study: Shared across several donors were around 4.7% of the naive CD4 clonotypes.

The source of this sequence is a man aged 18 to 30 in good health. V usage is TRBV7-3 and J usage is TRBJ1-1; D call uncertain. The source material was naive CD4+ T cells sorted from blood. Subset indicated: CD45RA+ positively selected. The CDR3 coding sequence is TGTGCCAGCAGCTTCTCCGGCTCAGCCCCTGAAGCTTTCTTT. This encodes CASSFSGSAPEAFF.